This passage covers 4 T cell receptor beta chains from one sample sequenced in a study of blood T cell repertoires in COVID-19. Clones were read by immunoSEQ multiplex PCR, and TCRdb kept only the in-frame ones, dropping some. The table shows 70,000 to 90,000 clones, with 78% occurring only once. Sequenced sample: peripheral blood. The receptors here all came from a human donor in a cohort sampled during active COVID-19.

The chain couples TRBV3-1 (or the pseudogene TRBV3-2) to TRBJ1-5; unclear D gene. Germline loops: CDR1 LGHDT, CDR2 YNNKEL (reference sequence). Deletions cut 6 bases from V and 4 bases from J, with 19 bases between. The length of the CDR3 is 16 residues. This CDR3 reads CASSASGFWVNQPQHF. CDR3 bases: TGTGCCAGCAGTGCCTCGGGGTTCTGGGTAAATCAGCCCCAGCATTTT.

V gene TRBV5-1 combines with J gene TRBJ1-5; D call uncertain. The germline gives CDR1 SGHRS, CDR2 YFSETQ. This CDR3 spans 15 amino acids. V gave up 1 base and J gave up 6 bases, with 14 bases separating them. CDR3 sequence (DNA): TGCGCCAGCAGCTTGAACGGGAGGGTTGGTCAGCCCCAGCATTTT. It yields the protein CASSLNGRVGQPQHF.

The chain is built from TRBV12-3 or TRBV12-4 and TRBJ2-1; D unresolved. This CDR3 region has 13 residues. Trimming took 1 base from V and 4 from J, leaving 5 bases between them. This CDR3 reads CASSLVQYNEQFF. DNA of the CDR3: TGTGCCAGCAGTTTAGTCCAATACAATGAGCAGTTCTTC.

The V and J genes are TRBV28 and TRBJ2-7, with 7 bases fitting TRBD1. CDR1 is MDHEN, CDR2 SYDVKM, per germline. The CDR3 is 17 residues long. V shed 6 bases and J 3 bases; nucleotides not matched to a gene: 17. The CDR3 reads CASSPPGSAGGYYEQYF. For the CDR3, the DNA is TGTGCCAGCAGCCCCCCAGGCTCGGCAGGGGGATACTACGAGCAGTACTTC.